The clone carrying this T cell receptor beta chain came up a few times. Its antigen is not identified. This entry belongs to a study of T cell responses to AZD1222 COVID-19 vaccine. At the level of the study: Combined were second doses at about 4 or about 12 weeks. The study, taken as a whole, reports: It should be noted that donors were predominantly white British and more often female, and clonal diversity was possibly underestimated.

Using immunoSEQ multiplex PCR, the repertoire was profiled, and TCRdb retains in-frame clones only, with some absent. The sample gives about 120,000 clones, more than 85% of which show up once; over 3.5% is in the top ten. CDR3 length equals 16 residues. With 2 bases clipped from V and 1 base from J, the junction kept 3 bases outside the gene matches. Germline values: CDR1 LGHNA, CDR2 YNFKEQ. The rearrangement joins TRBV4-2 to TRBJ2-3; 10 bases match TRBD2. This receptor was taken from an adult in good health. The sequences come from peripheral blood, collected on day 0 of AZD1222 vaccination. The CDR3 sequence is CASSQNLAGGTDTQYF. The CDR3 DNA sequence: TGTGCCAGCAGCCAAAACCTAGCGGGGGGCACAGATACGCAGTATTTT.